One TCR beta chain is described in this entry. These data belong to a study of cytomegalovirus exposure and HLA in healthy donors. V was clipped by 3 bases and J by 8 bases, with 10 bases between them. CDR1 and CDR2 (germline): LNHDA, SQIVND (reference sequence). The CDR3 runs 12 residues. 60 Vbeta and 13 Jbeta primers were used in PCR. Libraries were prepared by immunoSEQ multiplex PCR; TCRdb keeps only in-frame clonotypes and omits some of them. The sample lists some 190,000 clones; about 77% were seen once. Sequenced: PBMCs. The receptor comes from a woman aged 25 to 45 in good health and CMV-seropositive. V is TRBV19 and J is TRBJ1-2, with D possibly TRBD1 on 5 matching bases. CDR3 residues: CASSIDRGGYTF. The CDR3 coding sequence is TGTGCCAGTAGTATCGATAGGGGAGGCTACACCTTC.